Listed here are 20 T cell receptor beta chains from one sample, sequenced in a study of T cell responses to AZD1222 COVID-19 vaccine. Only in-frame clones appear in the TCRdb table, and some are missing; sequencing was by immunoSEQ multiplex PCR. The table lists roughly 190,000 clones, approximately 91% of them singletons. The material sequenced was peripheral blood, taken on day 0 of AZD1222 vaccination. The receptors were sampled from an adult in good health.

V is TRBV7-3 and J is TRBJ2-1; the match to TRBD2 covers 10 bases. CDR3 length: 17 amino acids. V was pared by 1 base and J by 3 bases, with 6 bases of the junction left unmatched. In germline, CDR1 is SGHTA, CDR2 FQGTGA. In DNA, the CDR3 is TGTGCCAGCAGCTTAAGCCCTAGCGGGAGTGTCTACAATGAGCAGTTCTTC. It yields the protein CASSLSPSGSVYNEQFF. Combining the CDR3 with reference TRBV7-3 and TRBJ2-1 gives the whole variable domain GAGVSQTPSNKVTEKGKYVELRCDPISGHTALYWYRQSLGQGPEFLIYFQGTGAADDSGLPNDRFFAVRPEGSVSTLKIQRTERGDSAVYLCASSLSPSGSVYNEQFFGPGTRLTVL.

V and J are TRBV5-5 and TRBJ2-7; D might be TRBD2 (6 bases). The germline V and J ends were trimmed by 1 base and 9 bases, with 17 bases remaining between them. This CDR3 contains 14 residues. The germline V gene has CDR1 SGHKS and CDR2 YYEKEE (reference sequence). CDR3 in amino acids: CASSLSPSVVGQYF. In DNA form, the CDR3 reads TGTGCCAGCAGCTTGTCCCCTAGCGTGGTGGGGCAGTACTTC.

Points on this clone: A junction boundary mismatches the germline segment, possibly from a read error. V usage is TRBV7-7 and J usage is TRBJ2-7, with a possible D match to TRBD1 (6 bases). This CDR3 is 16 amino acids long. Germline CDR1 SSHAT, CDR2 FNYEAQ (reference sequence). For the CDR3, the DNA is TGTGCTAGCAGCCCGTCACCCATGGGGGCTTCCTACGAGCAGTACTTC. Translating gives CASSPSPMGASYEQYF.

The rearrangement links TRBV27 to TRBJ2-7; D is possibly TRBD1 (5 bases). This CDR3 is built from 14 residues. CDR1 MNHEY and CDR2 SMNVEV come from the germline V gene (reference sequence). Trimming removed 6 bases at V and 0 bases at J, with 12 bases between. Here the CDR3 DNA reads TGTGCCAGCAGCAGGACACCGCCCTCCTACGAGCAGTACTTC. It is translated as CASSRTPPSYEQYF.

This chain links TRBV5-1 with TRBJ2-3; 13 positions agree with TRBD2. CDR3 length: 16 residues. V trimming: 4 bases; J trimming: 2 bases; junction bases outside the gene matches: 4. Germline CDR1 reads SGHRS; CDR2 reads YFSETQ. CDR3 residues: CASSLGLAGDTDTQYF. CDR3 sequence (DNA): TGCGCCAGCAGCCTAGGACTAGCGGGGGACACAGATACGCAGTATTTT. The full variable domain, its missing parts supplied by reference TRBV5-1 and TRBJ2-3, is KAGVTQTPRYLIKTRGQQVTLSCSPISGHRSVSWYQQTPGQGLQFLFEYFSETQRNKGNFPGRFSGRQFSNSRSEMNVSTLELGDSALYLCASSLGLAGDTDTQYFGPGTRLTVL.

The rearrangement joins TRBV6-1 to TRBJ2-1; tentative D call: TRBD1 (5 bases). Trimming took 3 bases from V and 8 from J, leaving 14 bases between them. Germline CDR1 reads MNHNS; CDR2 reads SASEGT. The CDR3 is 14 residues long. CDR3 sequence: CASSDTLGVDEQFF. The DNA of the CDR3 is TGTGCCAGCAGTGACACCCTAGGGGTTGATGAGCAGTTCTTC.

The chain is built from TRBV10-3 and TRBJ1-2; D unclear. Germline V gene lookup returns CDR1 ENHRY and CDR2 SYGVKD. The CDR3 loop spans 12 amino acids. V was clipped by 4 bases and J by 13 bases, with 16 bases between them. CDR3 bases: TGTGCCATCAGTGGGGAGGGAAGGAAGGTCACCTTC. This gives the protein CAISGEGRKVTF.

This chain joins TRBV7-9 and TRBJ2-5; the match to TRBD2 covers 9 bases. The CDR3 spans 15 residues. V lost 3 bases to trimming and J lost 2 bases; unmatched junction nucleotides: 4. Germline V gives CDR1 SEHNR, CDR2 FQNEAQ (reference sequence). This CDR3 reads CASSFKRGAQETQYF. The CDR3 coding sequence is TGTGCCAGCAGCTTTAAGCGGGGGGCGCAAGAGACCCAGTACTTC.

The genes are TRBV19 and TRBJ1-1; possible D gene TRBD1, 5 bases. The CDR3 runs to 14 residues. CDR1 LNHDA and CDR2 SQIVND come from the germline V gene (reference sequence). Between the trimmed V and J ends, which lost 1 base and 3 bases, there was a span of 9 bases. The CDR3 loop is CASSIGGAYTEAFF. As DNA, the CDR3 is TGTGCCAGTAGTATAGGGGGCGCGTACACTGAAGCTTTCTTT.

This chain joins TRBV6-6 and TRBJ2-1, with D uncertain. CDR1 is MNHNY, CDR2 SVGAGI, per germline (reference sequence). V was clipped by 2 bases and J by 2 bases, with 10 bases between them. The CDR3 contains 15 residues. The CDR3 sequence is CASSYDRSTYNEQFF. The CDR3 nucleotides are TGTGCCAGCAGTTACGACCGGTCAACCTACAATGAGCAGTTCTTC.

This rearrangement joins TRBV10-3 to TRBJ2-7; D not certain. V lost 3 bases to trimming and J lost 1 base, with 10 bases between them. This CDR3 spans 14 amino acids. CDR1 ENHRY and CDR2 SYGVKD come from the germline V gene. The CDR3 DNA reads TGTGCCATCAGTGATCGGTACGGTTCCTACGAGCAGTACTTC. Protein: CAISDRYGSYEQYF.

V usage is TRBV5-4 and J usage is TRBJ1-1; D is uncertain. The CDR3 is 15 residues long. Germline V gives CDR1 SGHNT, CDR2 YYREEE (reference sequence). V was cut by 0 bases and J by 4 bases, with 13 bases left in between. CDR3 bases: TGTGCCAGCAGCTTGGGGCAGGCGAGGGTCACTGAAGCTTTCTTT. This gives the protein CASSLGQARVTEAFF.

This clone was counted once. The CDR3 coding sequence is TGTGCCAGCAGTGGTAGTCTCGCCATCTACAATGAGCAGTTCTTC. This encodes CASSGSLAIYNEQFF. The V and J genes are TRBV25-1 and TRBJ2-1; D ambiguous. The V gene's germline CDR1 is MGHDK and CDR2 SYGVNS. This CDR3 is built from 15 residues. V shed 4 bases and J shed 3 bases, with 13 bases lying between them.

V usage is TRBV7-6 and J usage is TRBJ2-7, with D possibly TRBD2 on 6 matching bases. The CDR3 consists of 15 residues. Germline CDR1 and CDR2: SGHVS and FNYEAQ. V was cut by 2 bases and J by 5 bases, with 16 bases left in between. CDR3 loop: CASSLLRRDQHEQYF. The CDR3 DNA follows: TGTGCCAGCAGCTTACTTCGGCGGGATCAGCACGAGCAGTACTTC.

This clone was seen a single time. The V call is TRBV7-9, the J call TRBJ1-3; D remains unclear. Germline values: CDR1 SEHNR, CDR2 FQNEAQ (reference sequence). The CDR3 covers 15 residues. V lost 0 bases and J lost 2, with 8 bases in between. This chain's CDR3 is CASSLAPNTGNTIYF. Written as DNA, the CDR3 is TGTGCCAGCAGCTTAGCGCCAAATACTGGAAACACCATATATTTT.

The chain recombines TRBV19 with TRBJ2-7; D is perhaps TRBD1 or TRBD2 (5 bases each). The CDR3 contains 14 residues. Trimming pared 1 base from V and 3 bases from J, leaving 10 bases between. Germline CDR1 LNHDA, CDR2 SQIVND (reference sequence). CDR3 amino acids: CASSIGRQGYEQYF. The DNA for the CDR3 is TGTGCCAGTAGTATAGGGAGGCAGGGCTACGAGCAGTACTTC.

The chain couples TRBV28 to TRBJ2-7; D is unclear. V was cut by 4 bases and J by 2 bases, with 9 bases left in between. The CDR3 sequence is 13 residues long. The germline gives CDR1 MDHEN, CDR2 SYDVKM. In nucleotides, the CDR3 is TGTGCCAGCAGTTCAGACCTACCCTACGAGCAGTACTTC. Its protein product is CASSSDLPYEQYF.

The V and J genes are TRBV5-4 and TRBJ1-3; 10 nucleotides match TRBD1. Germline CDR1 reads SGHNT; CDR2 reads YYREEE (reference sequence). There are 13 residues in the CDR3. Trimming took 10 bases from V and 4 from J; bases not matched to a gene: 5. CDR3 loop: CAGTGEGGNTIYF. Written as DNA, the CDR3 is TGTGCCGGGACAGGGGAAGGCGGAAACACCATATATTTT.

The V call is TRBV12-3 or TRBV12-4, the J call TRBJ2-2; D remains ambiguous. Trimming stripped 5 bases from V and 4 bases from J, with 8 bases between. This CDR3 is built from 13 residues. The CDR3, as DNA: TGTGCCAGCAGTACTTACAGCACCGGGGAGCTGTTTTTT. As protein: CASSTYSTGELFF.

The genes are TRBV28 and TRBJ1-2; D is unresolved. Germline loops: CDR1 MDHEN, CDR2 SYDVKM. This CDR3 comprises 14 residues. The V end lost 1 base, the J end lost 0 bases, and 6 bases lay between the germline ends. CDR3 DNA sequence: TGTGCCAGCAGTTTATTTCTAGCTAACTATGGCTACACCTTC. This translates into CASSLFLANYGYTF.